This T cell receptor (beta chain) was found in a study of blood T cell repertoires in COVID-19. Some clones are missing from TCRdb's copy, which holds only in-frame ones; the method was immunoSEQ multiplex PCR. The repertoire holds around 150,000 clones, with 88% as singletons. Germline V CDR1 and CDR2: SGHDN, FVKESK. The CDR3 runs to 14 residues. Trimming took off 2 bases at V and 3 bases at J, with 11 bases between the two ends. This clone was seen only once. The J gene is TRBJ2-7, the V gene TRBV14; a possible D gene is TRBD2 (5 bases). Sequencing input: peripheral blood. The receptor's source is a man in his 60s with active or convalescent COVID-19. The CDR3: CASSQNRLFYEQYF. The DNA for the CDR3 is TGTGCCAGCAGCCAAAACAGACTATTCTACGAGCAGTACTTC. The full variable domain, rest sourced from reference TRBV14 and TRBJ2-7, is EAGVTQFPSHSVIEKGQTVTLRCDPISGHDNLYWYRRVMGKEIKFLLHFVKESKQDESGMPNNRFLAERTGGTYSTLKVQPAELEDSGVYFCASSQNRLFYEQYFGPGTRLTVT.